Following are 23 T cell receptor beta chains from one sample sequenced in a study of blood T cells in healthy people across ages (dated by TCRdb to about 2015). The library relied on 5' RACE. Sequencing relied on an Illumina HiSeq 2500. A second PCR of about 7 to 12 cycles was run with a J-beta primer mix and a sample-barcoded 5' primer. Clones were called with MiXCR by TCRdb after fastp trimmed the public reads at Q25, and only in-frame beta chains were retained. Under each unique CDR3 protein, matching rows form one entry showing the most common genes and DNA. In all, the sample holds approximately 800,000 distinct CDR3 sequences, and 46% of those were seen once. The biggest ten clones account for about a sixth of the sample. Sequencing was performed on blood. Receptors originate from an elderly man in good health.

With regard to this clonotype: Relative to the germline gene, one junction end is altered; a read error may explain this. The V and J genes are TRBV28 and TRBJ1-1, with D uncertain. The CDR3 sequence is 12 residues long. Germline V gene sequence: CDR1 MDHEN, CDR2 SYDVKM. CDR3 region: CAGRVGNTEAFF. In DNA form, the CDR3 reads TGTGCCGGCAGAGTCGGAAACACTGAAGCTTTCTTT.

The V and J genes are TRBV6-6 and TRBJ2-1, with TRBD2 identical over 12 bases. Germline loops: CDR1 MNHNY, CDR2 SVGAGI (reference sequence). CDR3 length: 15 residues. V was clipped by 2 bases and J by 7 bases; unmatched bases: 3. The CDR3 nucleotides are TGTGCCAGCAGTTACGGACTAGCGGGGAGGAATGAGCAGTTCTTC. It codes for CASSYGLAGRNEQFF.

This clonotype was seen more than once but under ten times. The CDR3 spells CASSLGIATETDTQYF. The CDR3 bases are TGCGCCAGCAGCTTGGGGATCGCTACCGAGACAGATACGCAGTATTTT. This rearrangement joins TRBV5-1 to TRBJ2-3; no reliable D call. The CDR3 loop spans 16 amino acids. Germline V gene sequence: CDR1 SGHRS, CDR2 YFSETQ. Trimming stripped 0 bases from V and 3 bases from J, with 14 bases between.

This clonotype was observed a handful of times. This CDR3 is CSVEGLPPAYNEQFF. CDR3 nucleotide sequence: TGCAGCGTTGAGGGACTCCCGCCGGCCTACAATGAGCAGTTCTTC. The chain has TRBV29-1 and TRBJ2-1, with D perhaps matching TRBD2 (6 bases). Trimming pared 3 bases from V and 2 bases from J, leaving 14 bases between. This CDR3 contains 15 residues. Germline V gene lookup returns CDR1 SQVTM and CDR2 ANQGSEA.

The table lists this clonotype with a count of one. This chain links TRBV11-1 with TRBJ2-3, with 7 bases identical to TRBD2. V gave up 5 bases and J gave up 2 bases; unmatched junction bases: 4. The CDR3 is 14 residues long. Germline V gene sequence: CDR1 SGHAT, CDR2 FQDESV (reference sequence). The CDR3 DNA is TGTGCCAGCAGCGAGCTAGCGGCCACAGATACGCAGTATTTT. Protein: CASSELAATDTQYF.

The rearrangement joins TRBV7-9 to TRBJ2-7; 7 nucleotides match TRBD1. CDR3 length: 16 amino acids. Losses at the gene ends were 1 base for V and 9 bases for J; bases not matched to a gene: 15. CDR1 SEHNR and CDR2 FQNEAQ come from the germline V gene (reference sequence). CDR3 nucleotides: TGTGCCAGCAGCTTAGAGCACGGGACAGAGAGGTGGAGGCAGTACTTC. Its protein product is CASSLEHGTERWRQYF.

The chain combines TRBV20-1 with TRBJ2-1; D unclear. CDR3 size: 15 residues. V shed 5 bases and J shed 2 bases, with 16 bases lying between them. Germline values: CDR1 DFQATT, CDR2 SNEGSKA (reference sequence). DNA of the CDR3: TGCAGTGCTGGGATTAGGACCGGTACCTACAATGAGCAGTTCTTC. Translated: CSAGIRTGTYNEQFF.

The chain has TRBV6-5 and TRBJ2-5, with D tentatively TRBD2 (6 bases). The J call is in doubt because the DNA end fits TRBJ2-7 better. Germline-derived CDR1 and CDR2 are MNHEY and SVGAGI. This CDR3 has 15 amino acids. The CDR3 here is CASSRSTSPKFEQYF. In nucleotides, the CDR3 is TGTGCCAGCAGTCGATCGACTAGTCCCAAATTCGAGCAGTACTTC.

This clonotype came up a few times. V usage is TRBV7-3 and J usage is TRBJ2-4; 9 positions match TRBD2. Germline trimming cut 6 bases from V and 0 bases from J; bases unmatched to any gene: 15. The CDR3 totals 19 residues. CDR1 is SGHTA and CDR2 is FQGTGA in the germline V gene. CDR3 amino acids: CASSTGILAGPLAKNIQYF. The CDR3 DNA sequence: TGTGCCAGCAGTACCGGGATACTAGCGGGCCCTTTAGCCAAAAACATTCAGTACTTC.

J is TRBJ2-1 and V is TRBV7-9, with 10 bases identical to TRBD2. Per germline, CDR1 SEHNR and CDR2 FQNEAQ (reference sequence). J lost 3 bases, V lost 5 bases, and 10 bases had no gene match. The CDR3 loop spans 17 amino acids. The CDR3 protein is CASSLPSGGSYYNEQFF. CDR3 coding DNA: TGTGCCAGCAGCCTTCCTAGCGGGGGCTCCTACTACAATGAGCAGTTCTTC.

This chain joins TRBV20-1 and TRBJ2-1; 7 positions agree with TRBD2. V was pared by 7 bases and J by 4 bases, with 4 bases of the junction left unmatched. CDR3 size: 12 residues. The germline V gene has CDR1 DFQATT and CDR2 SNEGSKA (reference sequence). The CDR3 sequence is CSVRRGYNEQFF. The CDR3 DNA sequence: TGCAGTGTCAGGCGGGGGTACAATGAGCAGTTCTTC.

The rearrangement links TRBV20-1 to TRBJ2-3, with TRBD2 identical over 8 bases. Germline V gives CDR1 DFQATT, CDR2 SNEGSKA (reference sequence). The CDR3 spans 13 residues. V lost 3 bases and J lost 5; bases outside the gene matches: 4. This CDR3 reads CSASRLAGDTQYF. The CDR3 DNA follows: TGCAGTGCTAGTAGGCTAGCGGGAGATACGCAGTATTTT.

A single count supports this clonotype. The rearrangement links TRBV20-1 to TRBJ1-1, with D perhaps TRBD1 (6 bases). V lost 4 bases, J lost 3 bases, and 9 bases lay in between. The germline V gene encodes CDR1 DFQATT and CDR2 SNEGSKA (reference sequence). This CDR3 comprises 12 residues. CDR3 in amino acids: CSANPGDTEAFF. In nucleotides, the CDR3 is TGCAGTGCTAATCCAGGGGACACTGAAGCTTTCTTT.

V gene TRBV7-2 combines with J gene TRBJ2-1; weak D call: TRBD2 (5 bases). The CDR3 spans 17 residues. Germline-derived CDR1 and CDR2 are SGHTA and FQGNSA. V was pared by 3 bases and J by 4 bases, with 19 bases between. As DNA, the CDR3 is TGTGCCAGCAGCTTTGTATTCTCCGGGAAGGTTTACAATGAGCAGTTCTTC. Amino acid sequence: CASSFVFSGKVYNEQFF.

This chain connects TRBV20-1 to TRBJ2-1; 12 bases are shared with TRBD2. The CDR3 contains 15 residues. Germline assignment: CDR1 DFQATT and CDR2 SNEGSKA (reference sequence). Losses at the gene ends were 0 bases for V and 5 bases for J; bases not matched to a gene: 2. CDR3 coding DNA: TGCAGTGCTAGAGATTGGACTAGCGGGAACAATGAGCAGTTCTTC. Protein product: CSARDWTSGNNEQFF.

About this clonotype: One junction end disagrees with the germline gene, perhaps due to a read error. The chain recombines TRBV28 with TRBJ2-5, with a possible D match to TRBD2 (6 bases). Germline loops: CDR1 MDHEN, CDR2 SYDVKM. This CDR3 spans 14 amino acids. In DNA form, the CDR3 reads TGTACCAGCAGTTCGAGCGGGCTTTCAGAGACCCAGTACTTC. Its protein product is CTSSSSGLSETQYF.

The rearrangement links TRBV20-1 to TRBJ2-1; TRBD2 might be the D (6 bases). Germline CDR1 is DFQATT and CDR2 is SNEGSKA (reference sequence). The CDR3 runs to 15 residues. CDR3 amino acids: CSAPPPASALNEQFF. CDR3 bases: TGCAGCGCTCCCCCCCCGGCTAGCGCCCTGAATGAGCAGTTCTTC.

V and J are TRBV10-2 and TRBJ2-5, with a possible D match to TRBD2 (6 bases). This CDR3 is built from 14 residues. From germline, CDR1 is WSHSY and CDR2 SAAADI. The V gene lost 0 bases and the J gene lost 2 bases, with 7 bases spanning the gap. CDR3: CASSESLAQETQYF. The CDR3 region has the DNA TGCGCCAGCAGTGAGTCGCTAGCGCAAGAGACCCAGTACTTC.

This clonotype occurred a few times. The chain couples TRBV15 to TRBJ2-7; TRBD1 matches at 7 bases. There are 15 residues in the CDR3. V was clipped by 5 bases and J by 3 bases; unmatched bases: 10. Germline V CDR1 and CDR2: LNHNV, YYDKDF (reference sequence). CDR3 nucleotides: TGTGCCACCAGCCAGCAACAGGGGTTCGGCTACGAGCAGTACTTC. Its translation: CATSQQQGFGYEQYF.

This chain uses TRBV20-1 with TRBJ2-7, with a tentative D call TRBD2 (5 bases). The CDR3 runs to 13 residues. Trimming cost V 7 bases and J 3 bases, with 16 bases left between them. Germline CDR1 DFQATT, CDR2 SNEGSKA (reference sequence). The CDR3, as DNA: TGCAGTGTCCCCGGTTCGGGGAACTACGAGCAGTACTTC. Protein product: CSVPGSGNYEQYF.

In this sample, this clonotype turned up a few times. The gene calls are TRBV4-2 and TRBJ2-7; 7 positions match TRBD2. Per germline, CDR1 LGHNA and CDR2 YNFKEQ. The CDR3 sequence is 16 residues long. The V and J ends lost 0 bases and 3 bases, in that order; junction bases with no gene match: 8. DNA of the CDR3: TGTGCCAGCAGCCAAGAGCCTAGCGGAATGTACTACGAGCAGTACTTC. Translating it yields CASSQEPSGMYYEQYF.

The V and J genes are TRBV12-3 or TRBV12-4 and TRBJ2-7; D may correspond to TRBD1 or TRBD2 (6 bases each). V lost 2 bases, J lost 3 bases, and 14 bases lay in between. The length of the CDR3 is 15 residues. CDR3 protein: CASSLFYGGDYEQYF. The CDR3 DNA follows: TGTGCCAGCAGTTTATTTTACGGGGGCGACTACGAGCAGTACTTC.

This clonotype was recorded many times. This chain links TRBV20-1 with TRBJ2-7; 10 bases line up with TRBD1. J lost 2 bases, V lost 5 bases, and 6 bases had no gene match. This CDR3 spans 14 amino acids. From germline, CDR1 is DFQATT and CDR2 SNEGSKA (reference sequence). In DNA, the CDR3 is TGCAGTGCTGGCCGGGACAGGGGCACCTACGAGCAGTACTTC. Its translation is CSAGRDRGTYEQYF.